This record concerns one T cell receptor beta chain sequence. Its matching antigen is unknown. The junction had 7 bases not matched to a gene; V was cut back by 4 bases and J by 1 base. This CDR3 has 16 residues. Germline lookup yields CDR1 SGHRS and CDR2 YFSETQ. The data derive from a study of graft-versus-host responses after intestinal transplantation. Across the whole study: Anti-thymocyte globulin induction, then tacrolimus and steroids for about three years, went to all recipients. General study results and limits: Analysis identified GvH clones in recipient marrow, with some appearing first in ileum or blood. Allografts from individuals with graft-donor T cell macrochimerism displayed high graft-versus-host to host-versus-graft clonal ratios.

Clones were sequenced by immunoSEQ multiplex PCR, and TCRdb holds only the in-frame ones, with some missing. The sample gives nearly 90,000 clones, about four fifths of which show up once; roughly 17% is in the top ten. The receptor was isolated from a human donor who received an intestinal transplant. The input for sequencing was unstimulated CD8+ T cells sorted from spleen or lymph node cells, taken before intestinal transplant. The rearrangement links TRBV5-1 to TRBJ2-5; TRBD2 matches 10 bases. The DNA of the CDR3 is TGCGCCAGCAGCCTGTCACTAGCGGGGTCCCAAGAGACCCAGTACTTC. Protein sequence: CASSLSLAGSQETQYF.